This is a list of T cell receptor beta chains from one sample in a study of cytomegalovirus exposure and HLA in healthy donors. Profiled with immunoSEQ multiplex PCR; TCRdb holds only in-frame clones, not every one. The profile covers about 170,000 clones, with about 89% appearing a single time and under 3.5% taken by the ten largest. The sample consisted of PBMCs. The origin of the receptors is a man aged 18 to 35 in good health and CMV-seropositive. CDR3s include the opening cysteine and the closing phenylalanine or tryptophan.

14	TRBV11-2	TRBJ2-1	CASSLDGQGYLGFF
15	TRBV21-1	TRBJ1-1	CASSNEVRLNTEAFF
15	TRBV6-6	TRBJ2-7	CASSTRDFWTHEQYF
15	TRBV6-5	TRBJ1-6	CASSYSGGGNSPLHF
14	TRBV7-9	TRBJ2-7	CASSQSRERYEQYF
13	TRBV13	TRBJ2-1	CASSALGGNEQFF
16	TRBV28	TRBJ2-6	CASVPGGLSGANVLTF
12	TRBV29-1	TRBJ1-4	CSARVGGEKLFF
14	TRBV18	TRBJ1-4	CASSTGTRVEKLFF
11	TRBV20-1	TRBJ1-1	CSAPLATEAFF
12	TRBV30	TRBJ2-7	CAWATGVYEQYF
16	TRBV9	TRBJ2-3	CASSVWAGASTDTQYF
12	TRBV29-1	TRBJ1-2	CSVGTGNFGYTF
15	TRBV5-1	TRBJ2-2	CASSFGTGAAGELFF
13	TRBV7-9	TRBJ2-7	CASNRDGDYEQYF
16	TRBV5-1	TRBJ2-1	CASSNGQGAIYNEQFF
12	TRBV19	TRBJ1-6	CASSRAYSPLHF
12	TRBV28	TRBJ2-3	CATTSNTDTQYF
18	TRBV10-3	TRBJ2-3	CAIPKGPAGGGSTDTQYF
15	TRBV14	TRBJ2-1	CASSQATSGYNEQFF